The clone carrying this T cell receptor (beta chain) was counted a single time. The data were taken from a study of STAT5B mutations in CD4+ large granular lymphocyte leukemia. As processed by the authors: Productive clonotypes were detectable down to 2.59 x 10-5 frequency. The method was immunoSEQ multiplex PCR; TCRdb's version includes in-frame clones alone and lacks a portion of them. V, J and clone size derive from that table, while D and trimming were established from the DNA sequence. Of nearly 30,000 clones detected, 65% to 85% appear once; the ten largest clones hold about 6%. This clonotype was obtained from a human donor in good health. The sequencing sample was made of CD4+ T cells from blood buffy coats.

CDR3 in amino acids: CASSLGAVMNTEAFF. CDR3 nucleotide sequence: TGTGCCAGCAGCTTAGGGGCAGTCATGAACACTGAAGCTTTCTTT. The chain combines TRBV7-2 with TRBJ1-1; no definite D call. CDR1 SGHTA and CDR2 FQGNSA come from the germline V gene. The CDR3 totals 15 residues. V was pared by 1 base and J by 0 bases, with 9 bases between.